This T cell receptor beta chain is from a study of CD8 T cells in Susac syndrome. Across the whole study: When blood was collected, patients with Susac syndrome were therapy-naive, were taking corticosteroids, or were receiving intravenous immunoglobulin alone.

TEMRA cells underwent FACS enrichment and CD8+ and CD4+ T cells underwent negative isolation. Germline CDR1 reads KGHSH; CDR2 reads LQKENI. V gave up 9 bases and J gave up 8 bases; unmatched junction bases: 16. This CDR3 is built from 15 residues. Note on this clonotype: Its specificity is not known.

An input of about 0.45 to 1 ug of RNA was subjected to reverse transcription using random hexamers. Across 54 Vbeta and 13 Jbeta, TCR beta CDR3 was amplified with immunoSEQ multiplex PCR. TCRdb itself ran the immunoSEQ multiplex PCR reads through MiXCR, one entry per CDR3 protein. Found here are 110,000 to 150,000 distinct CDR3 sequences, approximately 96% of them singletons; the top ten hold roughly 0.08%. Whole-study results and caveats: When the CD4+ T cell repertoires of patients with Susac syndrome were examined, they did not show any clonal expansion.

This sequence originates from a human donor with Susac syndrome. Sequenced input: CD4+ T cells from PBMCs. This rearrangement joins TRBV18 to TRBJ2-1, with 7 bases identical to TRBD1. CDR3: CASLRRQGDLDEQFF. The CDR3, as DNA: TGTGCCAGTCTTCGCAGGCAGGGGGATTTGGATGAGCAGTTCTTC.